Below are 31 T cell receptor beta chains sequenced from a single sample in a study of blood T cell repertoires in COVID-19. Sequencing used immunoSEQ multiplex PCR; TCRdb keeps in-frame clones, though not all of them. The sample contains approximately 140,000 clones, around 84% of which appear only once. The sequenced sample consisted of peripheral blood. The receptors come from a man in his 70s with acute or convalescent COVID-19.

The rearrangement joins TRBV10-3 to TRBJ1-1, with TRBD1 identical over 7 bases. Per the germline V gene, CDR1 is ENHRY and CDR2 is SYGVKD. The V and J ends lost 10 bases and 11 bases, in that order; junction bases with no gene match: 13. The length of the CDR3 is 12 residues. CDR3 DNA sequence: TGTGCCACAACAAGAGAAGGACAGGCTGCTTTCTTT. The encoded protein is CATTREGQAAFF.

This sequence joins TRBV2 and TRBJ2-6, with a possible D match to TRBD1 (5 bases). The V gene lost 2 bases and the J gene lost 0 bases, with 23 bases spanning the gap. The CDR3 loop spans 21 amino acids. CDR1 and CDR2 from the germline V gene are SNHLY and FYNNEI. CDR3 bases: TGTGCCAGCAGTGAATATGTTTTGGGGCAACCCGCTTTCTCTGGGGCCAACGTCCTGACTTTC. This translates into CASSEYVLGQPAFSGANVLTF.

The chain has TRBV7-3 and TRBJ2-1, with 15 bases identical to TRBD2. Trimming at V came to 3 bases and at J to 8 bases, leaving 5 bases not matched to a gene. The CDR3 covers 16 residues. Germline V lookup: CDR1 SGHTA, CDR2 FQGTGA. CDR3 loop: CASSLGLAGGGYEQFF. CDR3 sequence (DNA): TGTGCCAGCAGCTTGGGACTAGCGGGGGGTGGTTATGAGCAGTTCTTC.

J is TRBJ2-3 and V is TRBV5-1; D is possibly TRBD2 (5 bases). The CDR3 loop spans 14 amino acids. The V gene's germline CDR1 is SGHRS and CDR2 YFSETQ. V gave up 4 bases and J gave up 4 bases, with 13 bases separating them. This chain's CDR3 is CASSPEVAPDTQYF. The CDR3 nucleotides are TGCGCCAGCAGCCCGGAGGTGGCCCCAGATACGCAGTATTTT.

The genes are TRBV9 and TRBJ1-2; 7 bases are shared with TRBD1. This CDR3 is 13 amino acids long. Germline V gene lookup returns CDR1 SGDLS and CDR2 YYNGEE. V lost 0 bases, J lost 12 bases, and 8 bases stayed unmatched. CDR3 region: CASSVGDSPYHTF. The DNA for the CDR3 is TGTGCCAGCAGCGTAGGGGACAGCCCTTACCACACCTTC.

The CDR3, as DNA: TGCGCCAGCAGCTTCGTAGACACCGGGGAGCTGTTTTTT. Protein: CASSFVDTGELFF. The chain links TRBV5-1 to TRBJ2-2, with D hard to call. V lost 2 bases and J 3 bases, leaving 5 bases between the germline ends. The CDR3 is made up of 13 amino acids. From germline, CDR1 is SGHRS and CDR2 YFSETQ.

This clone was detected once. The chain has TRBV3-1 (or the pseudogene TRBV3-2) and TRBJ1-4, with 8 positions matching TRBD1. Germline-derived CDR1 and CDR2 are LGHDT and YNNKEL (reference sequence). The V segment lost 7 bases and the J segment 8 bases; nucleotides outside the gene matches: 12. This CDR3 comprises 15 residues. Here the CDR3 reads CASTSGQGAGEKLFF. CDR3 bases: TGTGCCAGCACCTCTGGCCAGGGGGCGGGGGAAAAACTGTTTTTT.

This CDR3 reads CASSAPGTVKQFF. CDR3 DNA: TGTGCCAGTAGTGCCCCCGGGACAGTCAAGCAGTTCTTC. The chain has TRBV19 and TRBJ2-1, with TRBD1 matching over 7 bases. Germline V CDR1 and CDR2: LNHDA, SQIVND (reference sequence). CDR3 length: 13 residues. Unmatched junction bases numbered 9, after V lost 5 bases and J lost 11 bases.

CDR3 bases: TGTGCCACCAGCAGAGAGGGGGGGACACAAGAGACCCAGTACTTC. It translates to CATSREGGTQETQYF. The J gene is TRBJ2-5, the V gene TRBV15, with D possibly matching TRBD2 (7 bases). Germline V CDR1 and CDR2: LNHNV, YYDKDF (reference sequence). Trimming took off 0 bases at V and 2 bases at J, with 10 bases between the two ends. The CDR3 has 15 residues.

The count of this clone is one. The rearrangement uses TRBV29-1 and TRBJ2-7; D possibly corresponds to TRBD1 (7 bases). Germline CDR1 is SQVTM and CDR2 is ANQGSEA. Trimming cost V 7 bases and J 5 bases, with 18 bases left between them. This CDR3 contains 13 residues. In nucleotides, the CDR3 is TGCAGCGCAGGAGGGGGCGGCGGACACGAGCAGTACTTC. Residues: CSAGGGGGHEQYF.

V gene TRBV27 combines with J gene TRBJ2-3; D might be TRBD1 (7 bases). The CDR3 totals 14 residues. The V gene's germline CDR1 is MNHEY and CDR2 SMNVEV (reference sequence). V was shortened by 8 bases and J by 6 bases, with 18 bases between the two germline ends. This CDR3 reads CASGQGGIWDTQYF. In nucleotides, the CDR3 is TGTGCCAGCGGCCAGGGGGGAATCTGGGATACGCAGTATTTT.

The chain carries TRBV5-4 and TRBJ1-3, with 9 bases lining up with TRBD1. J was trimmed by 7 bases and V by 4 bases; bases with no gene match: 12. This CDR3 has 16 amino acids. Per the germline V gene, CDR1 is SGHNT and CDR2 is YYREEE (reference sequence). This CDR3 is CASSRETGGVGNTIYF. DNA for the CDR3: TGTGCCAGCAGCCGAGAGACAGGGGGAGTTGGGAACACCATATATTTT.

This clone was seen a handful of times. CDR3 sequence (DNA): TGTGCCAGCAGTCACACAGGGTCTTTAGGTGCAGATACGCAGTATTTT. Protein: CASSHTGSLGADTQYF. The V gene is TRBV27, the J gene TRBJ2-3; perhaps TRBD1 as D (6 bases). This CDR3 is built from 16 residues. With 5 bases removed from V and 4 bases from J, the gap between germline ends came to 19 bases. Germline V CDR1 and CDR2: MNHEY, SMNVEV (reference sequence).

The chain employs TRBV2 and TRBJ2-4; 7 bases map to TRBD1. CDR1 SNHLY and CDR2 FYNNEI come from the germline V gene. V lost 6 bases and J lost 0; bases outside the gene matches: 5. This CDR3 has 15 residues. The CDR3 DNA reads TGTGCCAGCAGGAGGGACAGTTTAGCCAAAAACATTCAGTACTTC. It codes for CASRRDSLAKNIQYF.

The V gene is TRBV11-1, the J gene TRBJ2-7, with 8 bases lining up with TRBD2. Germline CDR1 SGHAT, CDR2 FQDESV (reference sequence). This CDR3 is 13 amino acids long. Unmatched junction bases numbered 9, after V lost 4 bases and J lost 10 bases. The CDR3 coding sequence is TGTGCCAGCAGCTCGGGGGGGCGCCTGAACCAGTACTTC. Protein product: CASSSGGRLNQYF. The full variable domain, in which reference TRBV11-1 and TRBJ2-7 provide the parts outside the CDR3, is EAEVAQSPRYKITEKSQAVAFWCDPISGHATLYWYRQILGQGPELLVQFQDESVVDDSQLPKDRFSAERLKGVDSTLKIQPAELGDSAMYLCASSSGGRLNQYFGPGTRLTVT.

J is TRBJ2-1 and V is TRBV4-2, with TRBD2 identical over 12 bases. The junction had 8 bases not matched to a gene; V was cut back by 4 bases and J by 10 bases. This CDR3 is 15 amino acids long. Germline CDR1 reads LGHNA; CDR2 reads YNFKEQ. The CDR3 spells CASSRGTSGWEEQFF. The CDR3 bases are TGTGCCAGCAGCCGTGGGACTAGCGGGTGGGAGGAGCAGTTCTTC.

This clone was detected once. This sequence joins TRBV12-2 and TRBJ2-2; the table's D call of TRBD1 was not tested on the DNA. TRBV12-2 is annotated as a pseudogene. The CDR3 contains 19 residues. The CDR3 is CASRPNSWGTVLNTGELFF. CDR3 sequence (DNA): TGTGCAAGTCGCCCTAATTCTTGGGGGACAGTTCTGAACACCGGGGAGCTGTTTTTT.

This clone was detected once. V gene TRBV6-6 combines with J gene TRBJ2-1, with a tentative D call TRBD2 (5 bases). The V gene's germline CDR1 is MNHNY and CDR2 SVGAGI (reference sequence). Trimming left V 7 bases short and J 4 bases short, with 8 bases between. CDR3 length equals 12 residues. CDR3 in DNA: TGTGCCAGCACTCCGGGATACAATGAGCAGTTCTTC. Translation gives CASTPGYNEQFF.

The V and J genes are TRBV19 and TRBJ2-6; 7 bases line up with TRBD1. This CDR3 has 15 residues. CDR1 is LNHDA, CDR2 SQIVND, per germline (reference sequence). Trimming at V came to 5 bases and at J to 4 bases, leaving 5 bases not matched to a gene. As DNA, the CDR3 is TGTGCCAGTAGTCGACAGGGCGGAGGGGCCAACGTCCTGACTTTC. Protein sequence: CASSRQGGGANVLTF.

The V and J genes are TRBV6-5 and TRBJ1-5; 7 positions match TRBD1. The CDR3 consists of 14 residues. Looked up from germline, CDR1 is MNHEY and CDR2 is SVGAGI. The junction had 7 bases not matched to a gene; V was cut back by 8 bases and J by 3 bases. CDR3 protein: CASSRGRINQPQHF. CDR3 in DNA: TGTGCCAGCTCGAGGGGGCGTATCAATCAGCCCCAGCATTTT.

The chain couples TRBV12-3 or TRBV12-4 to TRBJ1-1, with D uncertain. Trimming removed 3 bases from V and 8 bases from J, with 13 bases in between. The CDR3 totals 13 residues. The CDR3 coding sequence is TGTGCCAGCAGTTTCGGCCAGATGCGGGAAGCTTTCTTT. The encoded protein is CASSFGQMREAFF.

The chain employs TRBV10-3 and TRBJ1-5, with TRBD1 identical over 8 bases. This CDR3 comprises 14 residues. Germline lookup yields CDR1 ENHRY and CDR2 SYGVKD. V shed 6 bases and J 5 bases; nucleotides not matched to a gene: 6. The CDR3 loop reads CAIRETGGDQPQHF. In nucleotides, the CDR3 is TGTGCCATCAGGGAAACAGGGGGGGATCAGCCCCAGCATTTT.

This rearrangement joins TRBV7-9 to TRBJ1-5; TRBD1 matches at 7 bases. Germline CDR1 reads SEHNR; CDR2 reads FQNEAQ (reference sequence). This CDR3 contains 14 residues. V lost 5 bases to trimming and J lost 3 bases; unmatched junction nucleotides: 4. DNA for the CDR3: TGTGCCAGCAGCCGAACAGGGGTCAATCAGCCCCAGCATTTT. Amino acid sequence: CASSRTGVNQPQHF. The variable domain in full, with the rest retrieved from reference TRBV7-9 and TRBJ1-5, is DTGVSQNPRHKITKRGQNVTFRCDPISEHNRLYWYRQTLGQGPEFLTYFQNEAQLEKSRLLSDRFSAERPKGSFSTLEIQRTEQGDSAMYLCASSRTGVNQPQHFGDGTRLSIL.

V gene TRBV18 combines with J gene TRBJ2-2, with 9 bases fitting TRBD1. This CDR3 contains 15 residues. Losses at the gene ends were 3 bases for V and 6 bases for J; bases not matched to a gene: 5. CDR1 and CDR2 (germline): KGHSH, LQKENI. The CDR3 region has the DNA TGTGCCAGCTCACCCCGGACAGGGGACCCCGGGGAGCTGTTTTTT. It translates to CASSPRTGDPGELFF.

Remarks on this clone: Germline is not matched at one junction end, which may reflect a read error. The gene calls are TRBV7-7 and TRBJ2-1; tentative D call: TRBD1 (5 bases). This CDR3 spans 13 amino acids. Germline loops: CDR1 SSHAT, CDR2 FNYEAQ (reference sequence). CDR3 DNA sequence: TGTGCTAGCAGCCTGGGGCAGGGAAATGAGCAGTTCTTC. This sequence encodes CASSLGQGNEQFF.

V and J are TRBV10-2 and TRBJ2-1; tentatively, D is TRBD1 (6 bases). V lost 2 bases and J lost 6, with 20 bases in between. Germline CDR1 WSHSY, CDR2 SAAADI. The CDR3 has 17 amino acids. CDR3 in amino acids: CASSERPSAGAFNEQFF. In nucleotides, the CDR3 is TGCGCCAGCAGTGAGAGGCCGTCGGCAGGGGCCTTCAATGAGCAGTTCTTC.

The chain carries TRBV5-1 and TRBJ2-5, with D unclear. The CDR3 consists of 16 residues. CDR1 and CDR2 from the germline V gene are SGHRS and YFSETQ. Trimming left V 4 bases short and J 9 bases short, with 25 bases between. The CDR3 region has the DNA TGCGCCAGCAGCCTTGGTATGTTTGGTATCGGAGCCGCCCAGTACTTC. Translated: CASSLGMFGIGAAQYF.

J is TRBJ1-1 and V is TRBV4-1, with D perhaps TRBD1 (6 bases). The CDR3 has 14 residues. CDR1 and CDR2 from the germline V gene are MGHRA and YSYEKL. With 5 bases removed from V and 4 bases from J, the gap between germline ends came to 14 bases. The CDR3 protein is CASSTTDRFTEAFF. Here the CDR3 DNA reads TGCGCCAGCAGCACGACCGACAGGTTCACTGAAGCTTTCTTT.

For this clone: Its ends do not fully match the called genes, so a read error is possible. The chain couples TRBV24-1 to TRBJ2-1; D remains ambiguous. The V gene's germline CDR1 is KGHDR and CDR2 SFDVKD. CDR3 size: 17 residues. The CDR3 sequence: CATSAVGAGYSYNEQFF. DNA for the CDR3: TGTGCCACAAGTGCCGTTGGAGCCGGGTACTCCTACAATGAGCAGTTCTTC.

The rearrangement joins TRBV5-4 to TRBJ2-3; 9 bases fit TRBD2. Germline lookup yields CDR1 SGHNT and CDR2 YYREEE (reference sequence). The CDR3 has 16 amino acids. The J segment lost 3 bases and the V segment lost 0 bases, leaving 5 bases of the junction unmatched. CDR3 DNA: TGTGCCAGCAGCTTGGATTCGGGACTAGCAACAGATACGCAGTATTTT. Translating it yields CASSLDSGLATDTQYF.

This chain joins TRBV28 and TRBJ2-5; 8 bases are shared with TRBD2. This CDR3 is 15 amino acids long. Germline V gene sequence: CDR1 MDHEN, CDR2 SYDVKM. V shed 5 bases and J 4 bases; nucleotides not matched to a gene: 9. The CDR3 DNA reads TGTGCCAGCAGTACCACGGGGACTAGTAGAGAGACCCAGTACTTC. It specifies CASSTTGTSRETQYF.